Listed below are T cell receptor beta chains from one sample, sequenced in a study of blood T cell repertoires in COVID-19. TCRdb keeps only in-frame clones here, not all; method: immunoSEQ multiplex PCR. The sample has roughly 200,000 clones, roughly 80% seen once. Material for sequencing was peripheral blood. These receptors all stem from a man aged 50 or older who had recovered from COVID-19. The CDR3 runs from the conserved cysteine through the conserved F or W. The order of the fields is D gene, V gene, J gene, clone size, CDR3 protein, CDR3 DNA. A D gene is named only where the DNA matches it firmly. The listing skips clone size in some rows; elsewhere it reads once, few, many or a size class.

d_gene: TRBD1
v_gene: TRBV5-1
j_gene: TRBJ2-1
abundance: -
CDR3aa: CASSSGTGNEQFF
CDR3nt: TGCGCCAGCAGCTCGGGGACAGGCAATGAGCAGTTCTTC

d_gene: -
v_gene: TRBV10-1
j_gene: TRBJ1-1
abundance: -
CDR3aa: CASRIHTGFDTEAFF
CDR3nt: TGCGCCAGCAGGATCCATACAGGATTCGACACTGAAGCTTTCTTT

d_gene: TRBD1
v_gene: TRBV27
j_gene: TRBJ2-7
abundance: few
CDR3aa: CASSLIPGQGSDEQYF
CDR3nt: TGTGCCAGCAGTTTGATCCCCGGACAGGGATCCGACGAGCAGTACTTC

d_gene: TRBD2
v_gene: TRBV5-4
j_gene: TRBJ2-3
abundance: once
CDR3aa: CASSLGGLAGLISTDTQYF
CDR3nt: TGTGCCAGCAGCTTGGGTGGTCTAGCGGGGCTAATTAGCACAGATACGCAGTATTTT

d_gene: -
v_gene: TRBV4-3
j_gene: TRBJ2-7
abundance: -
CDR3aa: CASSQDQGGGGSYEQYF
CDR3nt: TGCGCCAGCAGCCAAGATCAAGGGGGAGGGGGATCCTACGAGCAGTACTTC

d_gene: TRBD1
v_gene: TRBV24-1
j_gene: TRBJ1-4
abundance: -
CDR3aa: CATIETGTGLEKLFF
CDR3nt: TGTGCCACCATCGAGACCGGGACAGGGCTGGAAAAACTGTTTTTT

d_gene: -
v_gene: TRBV30
j_gene: TRBJ2-1
abundance: -
CDR3aa: CAWSVRGSYNEQFF
CDR3nt: TGTGCCTGGAGTGTACGCGGGTCCTACAATGAGCAGTTCTTC

d_gene: TRBD2
v_gene: TRBV7-2
j_gene: TRBJ2-7
abundance: -
CDR3aa: CASSLASTSASNYEQYF
CDR3nt: TGTGCCAGCAGCTTAGCGTCGACTAGCGCCTCAAACTACGAGCAGTACTTC

d_gene: -
v_gene: TRBV30
j_gene: TRBJ2-5
abundance: -
CDR3aa: CAWSLLAQETQYF
CDR3nt: TGTGCCTGGAGCCTTTTGGCTCAAGAGACCCAGTACTTC

d_gene: TRBD2
v_gene: TRBV15
j_gene: TRBJ2-3
abundance: -
CDR3aa: CATSRIRGGTLPSSTDTQYF
CDR3nt: TGTGCCACCAGCAGAATTCGGGGGGGAACCCTTCCTTCTAGCACAGATACGCAGTATTTT

d_gene: TRBD1
v_gene: TRBV3-1/TRBV3-2
j_gene: TRBJ1-3
abundance: many
CDR3aa: CASSQDLGQGRDTIYF
CDR3nt: TGTGCCAGCAGCCAAGACCTGGGACAGGGTCGAGACACCATATATTTT

d_gene: TRBD1
v_gene: TRBV10-3
j_gene: TRBJ1-2
abundance: -
CDR3aa: CAISPRTGGYGYTF
CDR3nt: TGTGCCATCAGCCCAAGGACAGGGGGATATGGCTACACCTTC

d_gene: TRBD1
v_gene: TRBV5-8
j_gene: TRBJ1-5
abundance: -
CDR3aa: CASSWGQRTSNQPQHF
CDR3nt: TGTGCCAGCAGCTGGGGACAGCGCACGAGCAATCAGCCCCAGCATTTT

d_gene: -
v_gene: TRBV29-1
j_gene: TRBJ2-7
abundance: -
CDR3aa: CSVEKQGKGYEQYF
CDR3nt: TGCAGCGTTGAAAAACAGGGTAAAGGCTACGAGCAGTACTTC

d_gene: -
v_gene: TRBV18
j_gene: TRBJ1-6
abundance: few
CDR3aa: CASSPQAGRPLHF
CDR3nt: TGTGCCAGCTCACCACAAGCGGGTAGACCCCTCCACTTT

d_gene: TRBD1
v_gene: TRBV19
j_gene: TRBJ1-2
abundance: -
CDR3aa: CASSRGRELVANYGYTF
CDR3nt: TGTGCCAGTAGCAGGGGGCGCGAATTGGTGGCTAACTATGGCTACACCTTC

d_gene: TRBD2
v_gene: TRBV27
j_gene: TRBJ2-3
abundance: once
CDR3aa: CASGSGGTDTQYF
CDR3nt: TGTGCCAGCGGCTCGGGGGGTACAGATACGCAGTATTTT

d_gene: TRBD2
v_gene: TRBV2
j_gene: TRBJ2-3
abundance: -
CDR3aa: CASPTSGRASTDTQYF
CDR3nt: TGTGCCAGTCCGACTAGCGGGAGGGCCTCTACAGATACGCAGTATTTT

d_gene: -
v_gene: TRBV30
j_gene: TRBJ2-7
abundance: -
CDR3aa: CAWSETYEQYF
CDR3nt: TGTGCCTGGAGCGAGACCTACGAGCAGTACTTC

d_gene: TRBD2
v_gene: TRBV19
j_gene: TRBJ2-7
abundance: -
CDR3aa: CASSISSGITYEQYF
CDR3nt: TGTGCCAGTAGTATTTCTAGCGGTATAACCTACGAGCAGTACTTC

d_gene: TRBD2
v_gene: TRBV3-1/TRBV3-2
j_gene: TRBJ2-7
abundance: -
CDR3aa: CASSQDRSSGRALREQYF
CDR3nt: TGTGCCAGCAGCCAAGATAGGTCCAGCGGGAGGGCTTTACGCGAGCAGTACTTC

d_gene: -
v_gene: TRBV7-8
j_gene: TRBJ2-1
abundance: -
CDR3aa: CASSLGDYFGSTYNEQFF
CDR3nt: TGTGCCAGCAGCTTAGGGGATTATTTCGGGAGTACCTACAATGAGCAGTTCTTC

d_gene: TRBD2
v_gene: TRBV7-3
j_gene: TRBJ2-1
abundance: -
CDR3aa: CASSLLGLAGYNEQFF
CDR3nt: TGTGCCAGCAGCTTACTGGGACTAGCGGGATACAATGAGCAGTTCTTC

d_gene: TRBD1
v_gene: TRBV18
j_gene: TRBJ1-2
abundance: -
CDR3aa: CASSEQGIYGYTF
CDR3nt: TGTGCCAGCTCAGAACAGGGGATCTATGGCTACACCTTC

d_gene: -
v_gene: TRBV7-6
j_gene: TRBJ1-6
abundance: -
CDR3aa: CASTLGGGLNSYNSPLHF
CDR3nt: TGTGCCAGCACCCTAGGGGGGGGACTCAACTCCTATAATTCACCCCTCCACTTT

d_gene: -
v_gene: TRBV11-2
j_gene: TRBJ1-2
abundance: -
CDR3aa: CASSDGQLYGYTF
CDR3nt: TGTGCCAGCAGCGACGGACAGCTGTATGGCTACACCTTC

d_gene: TRBD1
v_gene: TRBV5-5
j_gene: TRBJ2-1
abundance: -
CDR3aa: CASSSWTGGIRSYNEQFF
CDR3nt: TGTGCCAGCAGCTCCTGGACAGGGGGTATCCGCTCCTACAATGAGCAGTTCTTC

d_gene: -
v_gene: TRBV19
j_gene: TRBJ2-1
abundance: -
CDR3aa: CASSIDAGPIYEQFF
CDR3nt: TGTGCCAGTAGTATAGATGCGGGACCCATTTATGAGCAGTTCTTC

d_gene: TRBD2
v_gene: TRBV4-1
j_gene: TRBJ2-7
abundance: -
CDR3aa: CASSYSGRGGYEQYF
CDR3nt: TGCGCCAGCAGCTACAGCGGGAGGGGCGGTTACGAGCAGTACTTC

d_gene: -
v_gene: TRBV14
j_gene: TRBJ2-3
abundance: -
CDR3aa: CASSQVGSPDTQYF
CDR3nt: TGTGCCAGCAGCCAAGTGGGTAGCCCAGATACGCAGTATTTT

d_gene: TRBD2
v_gene: TRBV5-1
j_gene: TRBJ2-1
abundance: -
CDR3aa: CASSWTGTSGGSSYNEQFF
CDR3nt: TGCGCCAGCAGCTGGACCGGGACTAGCGGGGGGAGCTCCTACAATGAGCAGTTCTTC

d_gene: TRBD1
v_gene: TRBV15
j_gene: TRBJ1-1
abundance: -
CDR3aa: CATSQRQGGVTEAFF
CDR3nt: TGTGCCACCAGCCAGCGACAGGGGGGAGTCACTGAAGCTTTCTTT

d_gene: -
v_gene: TRBV9
j_gene: TRBJ2-7
abundance: -
CDR3aa: CASSVAGGLIDEQYF
CDR3nt: TGTGCCAGCAGCGTAGCTGGGGGGTTAATCGACGAGCAGTACTTC

d_gene: -
v_gene: TRBV6-5
j_gene: TRBJ2-7
abundance: -
CDR3aa: CATRLPGLRIYEQYF
CDR3nt: TGTGCCACCCGTTTACCGGGACTTAGAATCTACGAGCAGTACTTC

d_gene: -
v_gene: TRBV29-1
j_gene: TRBJ1-1
abundance: -
CDR3aa: CSYREPGTEAFF
CDR3nt: TGCAGCTACCGGGAGCCGGGCACTGAAGCTTTCTTT

d_gene: -
v_gene: TRBV28
j_gene: TRBJ2-7
abundance: -
CDR3aa: CASSLPQGGEQYF
CDR3nt: TGTGCCAGCAGTTTACCACAGGGAGGGGAGCAGTACTTC

d_gene: -
v_gene: TRBV11-1
j_gene: TRBJ2-1
abundance: -
CDR3aa: CASRAPGIYSYNEQFF
CDR3nt: TGTGCCAGCAGGGCCCCAGGAATTTACTCCTACAATGAGCAGTTCTTC

d_gene: TRBD2
v_gene: TRBV5-4
j_gene: TRBJ2-2
abundance: -
CDR3aa: CASSGGWLAATGELFF
CDR3nt: TGTGCCAGCAGTGGCGGTTGGCTAGCGGCCACCGGGGAGCTGTTTTTT

d_gene: -
v_gene: TRBV7-2
j_gene: TRBJ1-5
abundance: -
CDR3aa: CASTLVVGSNQPQHF
CDR3nt: TGTGCCAGCACCTTGGTAGTCGGTAGCAATCAGCCCCAGCATTTT

d_gene: TRBD2
v_gene: TRBV7-6
j_gene: TRBJ2-5
abundance: -
CDR3aa: CASSLSGTQETQYF
CDR3nt: TGTGCCAGCAGCTTAAGCGGGACCCAAGAGACCCAGTACTTC

d_gene: -
v_gene: TRBV4-1
j_gene: TRBJ2-7
abundance: -
CDR3aa: CASSQFMTGNYEQYF
CDR3nt: TGCGCCAGCAGCCAATTTATGACGGGAAACTACGAGCAGTACTTC

d_gene: -
v_gene: TRBV7-6
j_gene: TRBJ1-1
abundance: -
CDR3aa: CASSPEGGGGTEAFF
CDR3nt: TGTGCCAGCAGCCCCGAGGGCGGGGGCGGCACTGAAGCTTTCTTT

d_gene: -
v_gene: TRBV29-1
j_gene: TRBJ2-7
abundance: few
CDR3aa: CSAGPGRSYEQYF
CDR3nt: TGCAGCGCCGGACCGGGGAGGTCATACGAGCAGTACTTC

d_gene: -
v_gene: TRBV21-1
j_gene: TRBJ2-7
abundance: -
CDR3aa: CASRFRQAPYEQYF
CDR3nt: TGTGCCAGCAGATTCAGACAGGCCCCCTACGAGCAGTACTTC

d_gene: TRBD1
v_gene: TRBV11-3
j_gene: TRBJ2-1
abundance: -
CDR3aa: CASSSRDRGGYEQFF
CDR3nt: TGTGCCAGCAGCTCCCGGGACAGGGGTGGGTATGAGCAGTTCTTC

d_gene: -
v_gene: TRBV3-1/TRBV3-2
j_gene: TRBJ2-7
abundance: many
CDR3aa: CASSPEGGDEQYF
CDR3nt: TGTGCCAGCAGCCCCGAAGGAGGGGACGAGCAGTACTTC

d_gene: TRBD2
v_gene: TRBV19
j_gene: TRBJ2-1
abundance: -
CDR3aa: CASSIGGTSMHEQFF
CDR3nt: TGTGCCAGTAGTATAGGCGGGACTAGTATGCATGAGCAGTTCTTC

d_gene: -
v_gene: TRBV29-1
j_gene: TRBJ1-2
abundance: once
CDR3aa: CSVLAANYGYTF
CDR3nt: TGCAGCGTTCTGGCGGCGAACTATGGCTACACCTTC

d_gene: TRBD2
v_gene: TRBV5-1
j_gene: TRBJ2-5
abundance: -
CDR3aa: CASSLGLGLAGQETQYF
CDR3nt: TGCGCCAGCAGCTTGGGGCTGGGTCTAGCGGGGCAAGAGACCCAGTACTTC

d_gene: -
v_gene: TRBV20-1
j_gene: TRBJ2-1
abundance: -
CDR3aa: CSASSGLGGNEQFF
CDR3nt: TGCAGTGCTAGTTCAGGGTTAGGGGGAAATGAGCAGTTCTTC

d_gene: TRBD2
v_gene: TRBV24-1
j_gene: TRBJ2-3
abundance: -
CDR3aa: CATSDALAGRTDTQYF
CDR3nt: TGTGCCACCAGTGATGCTCTAGCGGGAAGAACAGATACGCAGTATTTT

d_gene: -
v_gene: TRBV12-3/TRBV12-4
j_gene: TRBJ1-2
abundance: -
CDR3aa: CASQLGGTYGYTF
CDR3nt: TGTGCCAGCCAACTAGGGGGAACCTATGGCTACACCTTC